One sample yielded the 29 T cell receptor beta chains listed below, sequenced in a study of OX40 agonist ivuxolimab in advanced cancers. The data were produced by immunoSEQ multiplex PCR, yet TCRdb's version contains in-frame clones alone and is incomplete. Among fewer than 25,000 clones listed, more than 80% were seen once. Sequencing used CD4+ or CD8+ T cells sorted from blood, obtained in a trial of the OX40 agonist ivuxolimab. These receptors came from an adult with an advanced solid tumor such as melanoma, head and neck, liver or kidney cancer.

J is TRBJ2-6 and V is TRBV9; 9 bases agree with TRBD1. The CDR3 runs 17 residues. J was trimmed by 1 base and V by 3 bases; bases with no gene match: 5. Germline-derived CDR1 and CDR2 are SGDLS and YYNGEE. The CDR3 region has the DNA TGTGCCAGCAGCGAGAACAGGGGGCGGTCTGGGGCCAACGTCCTGACTTTC. Its protein product is CASSENRGRSGANVLTF.

V and J are TRBV7-9 and TRBJ2-1; no clear D. The germline V gene encodes CDR1 SEHNR and CDR2 FQNEAQ (reference sequence). With 1 base removed from V and 0 bases from J, the gap between germline ends came to 10 bases. The CDR3 consists of 16 residues. CDR3 sequence reads: CASSLGTVNSYNEQFF. CDR3 coding DNA: TGTGCCAGCAGCTTAGGGACCGTGAACTCCTACAATGAGCAGTTCTTC.

V usage is TRBV27 and J usage is TRBJ2-3; perhaps TRBD1 as D (5 bases). Germline V gene data show CDR1 as MNHEY and CDR2 as SMNVEV (reference sequence). There are 14 residues in the CDR3. Trimming pared 6 bases from V and 2 bases from J, leaving 12 bases between. This CDR3 reads CASSSGRVTDTQYF. The CDR3 nucleotides read TGTGCCAGCAGCTCAGGCAGGGTCACAGATACGCAGTATTTT.

The genes are TRBV13 and TRBJ1-1; no firm D call. Germline V gene data show CDR1 as PRHDT and CDR2 as FYEKMQ (reference sequence). The CDR3 contains 13 residues. V gave up 8 bases and J gave up 4 bases, with 14 bases separating them. CDR3 in amino acids: CASRSGSSTEAFF. DNA of the CDR3: TGTGCCAGCCGTTCCGGGTCCTCCACTGAAGCTTTCTTT.

This rearrangement joins TRBV7-6 to TRBJ1-5, with 7 bases identical to TRBD1. With V trimmed by 8 bases and J by 7 bases, 8 bases remained unmatched. Germline loops: CDR1 SGHVS, CDR2 FNYEAQ. The CDR3 has 13 residues. The CDR3 DNA follows: TGTGCCAGCTCGACAGGGATAAAACAGCCCCAGCATTTT. Its translation is CASSTGIKQPQHF.

The rearrangement joins TRBV6-6 to TRBJ2-7; D could derive from TRBD1 or TRBD2 (5 bases each). Germline V gene lookup returns CDR1 MNHNY and CDR2 SVGAGI (reference sequence). V lost 1 base and J lost 4, with 17 bases in between. The CDR3 is 16 residues long. CDR3 in amino acids: CASSYYDNPGRYEQYF. CDR3 in DNA: TGTGCCAGCAGTTACTACGACAATCCGGGACGGTACGAGCAGTACTTC.

The chain couples TRBV7-6 to TRBJ2-1; D is possibly TRBD1 (5 bases). The germline gives CDR1 SGHVS, CDR2 FNYEAQ. V lost 4 bases to trimming and J lost 4 bases, with 14 bases between them. The length of the CDR3 is 15 residues. The chain's CDR3 is CASSSVGPVYNEQFF. The CDR3 DNA sequence: TGTGCCAGCAGCTCCGTGGGGCCCGTGTACAATGAGCAGTTCTTC. The variable domain in full, with the rest retrieved from reference TRBV7-6 and TRBJ2-1, is GAGVSQSPRYKVTKRGQDVALRCDPISGHVSLYWYRQALGQGPEFLTYFNYEAQQDKSGLPNDRFSAERPEGSISTLTIQRTEQRDSAMYRCASSSVGPVYNEQFFGPGTRLTVL.

This clone was seen more than once but under ten times. The chain is built from TRBV7-8 and TRBJ2-7, with a tentative D call TRBD2 (6 bases). V lost 5 bases and J lost 5, with 19 bases in between. This CDR3 has 15 residues. Germline V gene sequence: CDR1 SGHVS, CDR2 FQNEAQ. The CDR3, as DNA: TGTGCCAGCAGCCTGACTCCCGGGGGAACGGACGAGCAGTACTTC. Its translation is CASSLTPGGTDEQYF.

The gene calls are TRBV30 and TRBJ2-1; no clear D gene. The germline CDR1 and CDR2 sequences are GTSNPN and SVGIG (reference sequence). V was cut by 4 bases and J by 3 bases, with 4 bases left in between. The CDR3 consists of 11 residues. CDR3 sequence (DNA): TGTGCCTGGAATGACTACAATGAGCAGTTCTTC. Translation: CAWNDYNEQFF.

This rearrangement joins TRBV4-3 to TRBJ1-1; D is unclear. The germline V gene has CDR1 LGHNA and CDR2 YSLEER. With 0 bases removed from V and 5 bases from J, the gap between germline ends came to 16 bases. This CDR3 is built from 16 residues. Here the CDR3 reads CASSQDSGASGTEAFF. CDR3 coding DNA: TGCGCCAGCAGCCAAGATTCGGGTGCGTCTGGTACTGAAGCTTTCTTT.

This sequence joins TRBV7-9 and TRBJ1-1; D possibly corresponds to TRBD1 (6 bases). Deletions cut 5 bases from V and 0 bases from J, with 13 bases between. This CDR3 region has 15 residues. Germline CDR1 reads SEHNR; CDR2 reads FQNEAQ (reference sequence). CDR3 DNA sequence: TGTGCCAGCAGCGCCCACAGGGCCATGAACACTGAAGCTTTCTTT. This translates into CASSAHRAMNTEAFF.

This rearrangement joins TRBV4-3 to TRBJ1-1; unclear D gene. The germline gives CDR1 LGHNA, CDR2 YSLEER. This CDR3 region has 12 residues. V was cut by 4 bases and J by 4 bases, with 7 bases left in between. Here the CDR3 reads CASSRRGTEAFF. The CDR3 bases are TGCGCCAGCAGCCGACGAGGCACTGAAGCTTTCTTT.

The chain is built from TRBV5-5 and TRBJ2-7; D is possibly TRBD2 (6 bases). Germline assignment: CDR1 SGHKS and CDR2 YYEKEE (reference sequence). Trimming left V 4 bases short and J 1 base short, with 12 bases between. This CDR3 has 14 residues. The CDR3 DNA sequence: TGTGCCAGCAGCAACAGACGGGAGTCCTACGAGCAGTACTTC. Its translation: CASSNRRESYEQYF.

V gene TRBV19 combines with J gene TRBJ2-1, with a possible D match to TRBD1 (5 bases). Germline V lookup: CDR1 LNHDA, CDR2 SQIVND (reference sequence). V gave up 5 bases and J gave up 3 bases, with 11 bases separating them. The length of the CDR3 is 14 residues. The CDR3 reads CASSQDNHYNEQFF. The CDR3 coding sequence is TGTGCCAGTAGTCAGGACAATCACTACAATGAGCAGTTCTTC.

V and J are TRBV10-2 and TRBJ1-4; D remains ambiguous. Germline V gene lookup returns CDR1 WSHSY and CDR2 SAAADI. The CDR3 contains 12 residues. Trimming pared 4 bases from V and 8 bases from J, leaving 8 bases between. The CDR3 loop reads CASSVYMEKLFF. The CDR3 bases are TGCGCCAGCAGTGTTTATATGGAAAAACTGTTTTTT.

This chain uses TRBV6-1 with TRBJ2-2; weak D call: TRBD2 (7 bases). Trimming removed 5 bases from V and 6 bases from J, with 10 bases in between. Germline V gene data show CDR1 as MNHNS and CDR2 as SASEGT. The CDR3 runs 13 residues. The CDR3 region is CASSPGGAGELFF. CDR3 coding DNA: TGTGCCAGCAGTCCGGGGGGCGCCGGGGAGCTGTTTTTT.

This clone is medium-sized within its sample. The V gene is TRBV4-2, the J gene TRBJ2-2; tentatively, D is TRBD2 (5 bases). This CDR3 is built from 13 residues. V was shortened by 1 base and J by 5 bases, with 5 bases between the two germline ends. CDR1 is LGHNA, CDR2 YNFKEQ, per germline. CDR3 loop: CASSQGGTGELFF. CDR3 nucleotide sequence: TGTGCCAGCAGCCAAGGAGGGACCGGGGAGCTGTTTTTT.

The chain employs TRBV27 and TRBJ1-2; D is possibly TRBD1 (5 bases). V lost 3 bases to trimming and J lost 4 bases, with 15 bases between them. The CDR3 runs to 15 residues. Germline CDR1 is MNHEY and CDR2 is SMNVEV (reference sequence). The CDR3 protein is CASSFLEGLGYGYTF. As DNA, the CDR3 is TGTGCCAGCAGTTTTCTAGAGGGGCTCGGCTATGGCTACACCTTC.

The chain employs TRBV11-2 and TRBJ1-6, with unresolved D. From germline, CDR1 is SGHAT and CDR2 FQNNGV. The CDR3 length is 14 residues. V shed 5 bases and J shed 5 bases, with 10 bases lying between them. The CDR3: CASSHKGNNSPLHF. The CDR3 nucleotides are TGTGCCAGCAGCCACAAAGGGAATAATTCACCCCTCCACTTT.

J is TRBJ1-6 and V is TRBV6-5; 8 bases are shared with TRBD1. Germline lookup yields CDR1 MNHEY and CDR2 SVGAGI. The V and J ends lost 6 bases and 4 bases, in that order; junction bases with no gene match: 5. The CDR3 sequence is 15 residues long. CDR3 protein: CASRQGGAYNSPLHF. CDR3 DNA sequence: TGTGCCAGCAGACAGGGGGGGGCGTATAATTCACCCCTCCACTTT.

The V and J genes are TRBV12-5 and TRBJ1-1, with D tentatively TRBD1 (6 bases). This CDR3 is built from 18 residues. V was clipped by 3 bases and J by 0 bases, with 20 bases between them. Looked up from germline, CDR1 is LGHNT and CDR2 is FRNRAP. The CDR3 loop is CASGFTTRDKSMNTEAFF. CDR3 nucleotides: TGTGCTAGTGGTTTTACGACTCGGGACAAGAGTATGAACACTGAAGCTTTCTTT.

The V call is TRBV25-1, the J call TRBJ2-5; D is possibly TRBD2 (5 bases). Germline CDR1 is MGHDK and CDR2 is SYGVNS. Trimming pared 2 bases from V and 8 bases from J, leaving 12 bases between. There are 13 residues in the CDR3. The CDR3 here is CASSESLSGTQYF. CDR3 nucleotides: TGTGCCAGCAGTGAAAGCCTCTCGGGAACCCAGTACTTC.

Within the sample, this clone is medium-sized. J is TRBJ2-5 and V is TRBV6-5, with D maybe TRBD1 (5 bases). Germline CDR1 reads MNHEY; CDR2 reads SVGAGI. This CDR3 has 15 amino acids. The V end was cut by 0 bases, the J end by 0 bases, with 8 bases between. CDR3 amino acids: CASSYSGANQETQYF. The CDR3 region has the DNA TGTGCCAGCAGTTACTCAGGGGCTAACCAAGAGACCCAGTACTTC.

The CDR3 DNA is TGTGCCAGCAGCCTCGGCGCTCGTCAGCCCCAGCATTTT. Its translation: CASSLGARQPQHF. The chain recombines TRBV6-5 with TRBJ1-5; D gene unclear. Trimming took off 6 bases at V and 6 bases at J, with 12 bases between the two ends. This CDR3 spans 13 amino acids. Germline CDR1 reads MNHEY; CDR2 reads SVGAGI.

This chain connects TRBV4-2 to TRBJ1-3; D not certain. The CDR3 sequence is 16 residues long. V was shortened by 0 bases and J by 0 bases, with 9 bases between the two germline ends. Germline V gene sequence: CDR1 LGHNA, CDR2 YNFKEQ. This chain's CDR3 is CASSQDLSSSGNTIYF. The CDR3 coding sequence is TGTGCCAGCAGCCAAGATCTCAGCAGCTCTGGAAACACCATATATTTT.

The chain uses TRBV6-9 and TRBJ2-5; TRBD2 matches 11 bases. Germline-derived CDR1 and CDR2 are MNHGY and SVAAGI. J lost 5 bases, V lost 8 bases, and 7 bases had no gene match. The CDR3 spans 14 residues. CDR3 nucleotide sequence: TGTGCCAGCCGAAGACTAGCGGGACACGAGACCCAGTACTTC. Amino acids: CASRRLAGHETQYF.

This clone was counted once. The chain joins TRBV6-5 to TRBJ2-4, with D perhaps assigned TRBD1 or TRBD2 (5 bases each). Germline-derived CDR1 and CDR2 are MNHEY and SVGAGI. This CDR3 spans 14 amino acids. V was cut by 5 bases and J by 3 bases, with 11 bases left in between. CDR3 protein: CASSHEGRKNIQYF. CDR3 DNA: TGTGCCAGCAGTCACGAGGGGCGCAAAAACATTCAGTACTTC.

This clone has more than one count but fewer than ten. CDR3 nucleotide sequence: TGTGCCAGCAGCTCGACTAGCGGGGAGTTAGAGACCCAGTACTTC. The encoded protein is CASSSTSGELETQYF. The chain employs TRBV7-7 and TRBJ2-5, with 11 bases identical to TRBD2. The trim removed 4 bases at V and 4 bases at J, leaving 5 bases unmatched. Germline CDR1 and CDR2: SSHAT and FNYEAQ (reference sequence). CDR3 size: 15 residues. The whole variable domain, remainder taken from reference TRBV7-7 and TRBJ2-5, is GAGVSQSPRYKVTKRGQDVTLRCDPISSHATLYWYQQALGQGPEFLTYFNYEAQPDKSGLPSDRFSAERPEGSISTLTIQRTEQRDSAMYRCASSSTSGELETQYFGPGTRLLVL.

CDR3 in DNA: TGTGCCAGCAGCGTAGGCCGGGACAGGGGTTCCACAGATACGCAGTATTTT. Translated: CASSVGRDRGSTDTQYF. V and J are TRBV9 and TRBJ2-3, with 10 bases identical to TRBD1. Germline V gene data show CDR1 as SGDLS and CDR2 as YYNGEE. This CDR3 spans 17 amino acids. Trimming took 0 bases from V and 2 from J; bases not matched to a gene: 6.